This T cell receptor (beta chain) was identified in a study of T cells after yellow fever vaccination. TCRdb redid the calling of the 5' RACE reads with MiXCR, one entry per CDR3 protein. Of about 42,000 distinct CDR3 sequences listed, roughly 6.4% are singletons. This clonotype was observed many times. The CDR3 contains 14 residues. V dropped 3 bases and J dropped 9 bases, with 18 bases sitting between them. Germline lookup yields CDR1 MNHEY and CDR2 SMNVEV (reference sequence). This specimen was PBMCs, either bulk or a sorted T-cell subset (CD4+, CD8+, memory, or dextramer-sorted; not recorded which), taken 45 days after the yellow fever booster vaccination. This chain connects TRBV27 to TRBJ2-7; no clear D. This TCR came from a man aged 25 to 40 who received the YFV17D yellow fever vaccine. The CDR3 loop reads CASSFSARSKVQYF. The CDR3 DNA reads as TGTGCCAGCAGTTTCTCGGCCCGCTCCAAGGTGCAGTACTTC.